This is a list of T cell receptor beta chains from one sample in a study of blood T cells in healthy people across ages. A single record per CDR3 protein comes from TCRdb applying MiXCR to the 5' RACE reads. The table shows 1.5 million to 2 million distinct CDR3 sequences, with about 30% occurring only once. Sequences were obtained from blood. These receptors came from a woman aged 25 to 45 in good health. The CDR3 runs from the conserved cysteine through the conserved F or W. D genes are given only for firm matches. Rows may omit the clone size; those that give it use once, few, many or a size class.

CDR3nt: TGTGCCAGCAGGGGACTATCCAACCTTTACGAGCAGTACTTC
CDR3aa: CASRGLSNLYEQYF
v_gene: TRBV6-2/TRBV6-3
d_gene: TRBD2
len: 14
abundance: -
j_gene: TRBJ2-7

CDR3nt: TGTGCAACTGGGCCCGGGGGCAGAACTGAAGCTTTCTTT
CDR3aa: CATGPGGRTEAFF
v_gene: TRBV30
d_gene: -
len: 13
abundance: -
j_gene: TRBJ1-1

CDR3nt: TGTGCCAGCAGTTGGGGCGGTCTGAGAACAGATACGCAGTATTTT
CDR3aa: CASSWGGLRTDTQYF
v_gene: TRBV28
d_gene: -
len: 15
abundance: -
j_gene: TRBJ2-3

CDR3nt: TGCAGCGTTGAAGGGGGAGTGTCAGATACGCAGTATTTT
CDR3aa: CSVEGGVSDTQYF
v_gene: TRBV29-1
d_gene: -
len: 13
abundance: many
j_gene: TRBJ2-3

CDR3nt: TGCAGCGCCCTACCCAAGTTGATAACGTCCTACAATAAGCAGTTCTTC
CDR3aa: CSALPKLITSYNKQFF
v_gene: TRBV29-1
d_gene: -
len: 16
abundance: few
j_gene: TRBJ2-1

CDR3nt: TGCGCCAGCAGCCAAGTGCGGGGGGACGCCTACGAGCAGTACTTC
CDR3aa: CASSQVRGDAYEQYF
v_gene: TRBV4-1
d_gene: TRBD2
len: 15
abundance: few
j_gene: TRBJ2-7

CDR3nt: TGTGCCAGCAGCTTGGGTACTAGCCCCAGGAGAAAAAACATTCAGTACTTC
CDR3aa: CASSLGTSPRRKNIQYF
v_gene: TRBV5-6
d_gene: -
len: 17
abundance: few
j_gene: TRBJ2-4

CDR3nt: TGTGCCAGCACCGTAGGATCCCACGAAAACATTCAGTACTTC
CDR3aa: CASTVGSHENIQYF
v_gene: TRBV12-3/TRBV12-4
d_gene: -
len: 14
abundance: -
j_gene: TRBJ2-4

CDR3nt: TGTGCCAGCAGACGGGGACAGGGAGGCAAGACCCAGTACTTC
CDR3aa: CASRRGQGGKTQYF
v_gene: TRBV6-2/TRBV6-3
d_gene: TRBD1
len: 14
abundance: -
j_gene: TRBJ2-5

CDR3nt: TGCGCCAGCAAGGCGGGGGATGGATACGCGCAGTATTTT
CDR3aa: CASKAGDGYAQYF
v_gene: TRBV10-1
d_gene: TRBD2
len: 13
abundance: many
j_gene: TRBJ2-3

CDR3nt: TGTGCCAGCAGCCCACATTGGAGCACCTACGAGCAGTACTTC
CDR3aa: CASSPHWSTYEQYF
v_gene: TRBV7-8
d_gene: -
len: 14
abundance: -
j_gene: TRBJ2-7

CDR3nt: TGTGCCAGCAGCCCGATGTGGGCCAAAGGGGGTCAGTTCTTC
CDR3aa: CASSPMWAKGGQFF
v_gene: TRBV7-8
d_gene: -
len: 14
abundance: few
j_gene: TRBJ2-1

CDR3nt: TGTGCTAGTGGTTCCGAGGGATCGGGGAAGACCCAGTACTTC
CDR3aa: CASGSEGSGKTQYF
v_gene: TRBV12-5
d_gene: -
len: 14
abundance: -
j_gene: TRBJ2-5

CDR3nt: TGCAGTGCTAGACCTCTGGGCCAACTAGATAAGGCCGGCACAGATACGCAGTATTTT
CDR3aa: CSARPLGQLDKAGTDTQYF
v_gene: TRBV20-1
d_gene: -
len: 19
abundance: -
j_gene: TRBJ2-3

CDR3nt: TGTGCCAGCAGTTTGCGAAGTGACTTTTACGAGCAGTACTTC
CDR3aa: CASSLRSDFYEQYF
v_gene: TRBV6-5
d_gene: -
len: 14
abundance: many
j_gene: TRBJ2-7

CDR3nt: TGCAGTGCTAGAGTCTCGGGGGCTAATGAAAAACTGTTTTTT
CDR3aa: CSARVSGANEKLFF
v_gene: TRBV20-1
d_gene: -
len: 14
abundance: -
j_gene: TRBJ1-4

CDR3nt: TGTGCCACCAGTGCCGGGACAAGTAGCAATCAGCCCCAGCATTTT
CDR3aa: CATSAGTSSNQPQHF
v_gene: TRBV24-1
d_gene: -
len: 15
abundance: few
j_gene: TRBJ1-5

CDR3nt: TGTGCCAGCAGCTTAGCGCCACAATCACCCCTCCACTTT
CDR3aa: CASSLAPQSPLHF
v_gene: TRBV7-2
d_gene: -
len: 13
abundance: few
j_gene: TRBJ1-6

CDR3nt: TGTGCCAGCAGCCACGATAGGGAACAGCCCCAGCATTTT
CDR3aa: CASSHDREQPQHF
v_gene: TRBV7-9
d_gene: -
len: 13
abundance: -
j_gene: TRBJ1-5

CDR3nt: TGCGCCAGCAGCTTGCCACCGGGCGGATTCCCCTACAATGAGCAGTTCTTC
CDR3aa: CASSLPPGGFPYNEQFF
v_gene: TRBV5-1
d_gene: -
len: 17
abundance: -
j_gene: TRBJ2-1

CDR3nt: TGTGCCAGCAGTGGGGGGGCGCGGCGAAGGGACGAGCAGTACTTC
CDR3aa: CASSGGARRRDEQYF
v_gene: TRBV27
d_gene: -
len: 15
abundance: few
j_gene: TRBJ2-7

CDR3nt: TGTGCCACCAGCAGGGACAGGGCGATGGAGACCCAGTACTTC
CDR3aa: CATSRDRAMETQYF
v_gene: TRBV15
d_gene: TRBD1
len: 14
abundance: few
j_gene: TRBJ2-5

CDR3nt: TGCAGTGCCCCTCCGGGCGGGGGGGCAGGTGAGCAGTTCTTC
CDR3aa: CSAPPGGGAGEQFF
v_gene: TRBV20-1
d_gene: TRBD2
len: 14
abundance: many
j_gene: TRBJ2-1

CDR3nt: TGTGCCACCAGTGATATGGGACGGTTCTTC
CDR3aa: CATSDMGRFF
v_gene: TRBV24-1
d_gene: -
len: 10
abundance: many
j_gene: TRBJ2-1

CDR3nt: TGCGCCAGCGGCTCAATGTATACGCAGTATTTT
CDR3aa: CASGSMYTQYF
v_gene: TRBV5-1
d_gene: -
len: 11
abundance: few
j_gene: TRBJ2-3

CDR3nt: TGCGCCAGCAGCCGAACTTCGGGAGAGACCCAGTACTTC
CDR3aa: CASSRTSGETQYF
v_gene: TRBV5-1
d_gene: -
len: 13
abundance: many
j_gene: TRBJ2-5

CDR3nt: TGTGCCAGCAGGTCCTCCGGGACTAGCACAGATGCGCAGTATTTT
CDR3aa: CASRSSGTSTDAQYF
v_gene: TRBV12-3/TRBV12-4
d_gene: TRBD2
len: 15
abundance: -
j_gene: TRBJ2-3

CDR3nt: TGTGCCAGCAGAACGGGGGATTTCAGGGGCTATGGCTACACCTTC
CDR3aa: CASRTGDFRGYGYTF
v_gene: TRBV6-5
d_gene: -
len: 15
abundance: -
j_gene: TRBJ1-2

CDR3nt: TGTGCCAGCAGCTTAGATATATGGCAGACCTACGAGCAGTACTTC
CDR3aa: CASSLDIWQTYEQYF
v_gene: TRBV11-2
d_gene: -
len: 15
abundance: -
j_gene: TRBJ2-7

CDR3nt: TGTGCCAGCACCGAACAGGGGCACGGCGTTAACAGCAATCAGCCCCAGCATTTT
CDR3aa: CASTEQGHGVNSNQPQHF
v_gene: TRBV6-2/TRBV6-3
d_gene: TRBD1
len: 18
abundance: -
j_gene: TRBJ1-5

CDR3nt: TGTGCCATCAGTGTGGCAGGGAGCTTCCCAGATACGCAGTATTTT
CDR3aa: CAISVAGSFPDTQYF
v_gene: TRBV10-3
d_gene: -
len: 15
abundance: few
j_gene: TRBJ2-3

CDR3nt: TGTGCCACTTCGGACGGGACGGGGGGACAGCCCCAGCATTTT
CDR3aa: CATSDGTGGQPQHF
v_gene: TRBV24-1
d_gene: -
len: 14
abundance: few
j_gene: TRBJ1-5

CDR3nt: TGTGCCAGCAGTTCCGCGGCTGGGAGCAGGGCAGATACGCAGTATTTT
CDR3aa: CASSSAAGSRADTQYF
v_gene: TRBV6-2/TRBV6-3
d_gene: -
len: 16
abundance: -
j_gene: TRBJ2-3

CDR3nt: TGTGCCAGCAGCTACGTAGGTTCTGACGAGCAGTACTTC
CDR3aa: CASSYVGSDEQYF
v_gene: TRBV6-5
d_gene: -
len: 13
abundance: many
j_gene: TRBJ2-7

CDR3nt: TGTGCCAGCAGCGAAATGGGGGCCGGACAGGGTGCGTATTTT
CDR3aa: CASSEMGAGQGAYF
v_gene: TRBV7-3
d_gene: TRBD1
len: 14
abundance: many
j_gene: TRBJ2-3

CDR3nt: TGTGCCAGCAGTTTTTTCCCGGGGGGAAACACCGGGGAGCTGTTTTTT
CDR3aa: CASSFFPGGNTGELFF
v_gene: TRBV12-3/TRBV12-4
d_gene: TRBD2
len: 16
abundance: -
j_gene: TRBJ2-2

CDR3nt: TGCGCCAGCAGCACCCGGGACAGGGGACTTTTTTATGGCTACACCTTC
CDR3aa: CASSTRDRGLFYGYTF
v_gene: TRBV5-1
d_gene: TRBD1
len: 16
abundance: -
j_gene: TRBJ1-2

CDR3nt: TGCGCCAGCAGCCAAGATAGGGCCCTCTCCTACAATGAGCAGTTCTTC
CDR3aa: CASSQDRALSYNEQFF
v_gene: TRBV4-3
d_gene: -
len: 16
abundance: few
j_gene: TRBJ2-1

CDR3nt: TGTGCCAGCAGTCGCAGGGGCGAGGAATTGGTTAACGTTCAGTACTTC
CDR3aa: CASSRRGEELVNVQYF
v_gene: TRBV11-2
d_gene: -
len: 16
abundance: -
j_gene: TRBJ2-4

CDR3nt: TGTGCCAGCAGCTTGGCTGTGGGGCTTGGCTATGGCTACACCTTC
CDR3aa: CASSLAVGLGYGYTF
v_gene: TRBV5-5
d_gene: -
len: 15
abundance: -
j_gene: TRBJ1-2

CDR3nt: TGCAGCGTGGACAGGGGACGGGCTAATGAAAAACTGTTTTTT
CDR3aa: CSVDRGRANEKLFF
v_gene: TRBV29-1
d_gene: TRBD1
len: 14
abundance: many
j_gene: TRBJ1-4

CDR3nt: TGTGCCAGCCGAAGACGGACTAGCCTCGATACGCAGTATTTT
CDR3aa: CASRRRTSLDTQYF
v_gene: TRBV12-3/TRBV12-4
d_gene: TRBD2
len: 14
abundance: -
j_gene: TRBJ2-3

CDR3nt: TGCAGTGCTAGAGATGGGACCCAGTACTTC
CDR3aa: CSARDGTQYF
v_gene: TRBV20-1
d_gene: -
len: 10
abundance: -
j_gene: TRBJ2-5

CDR3nt: TGTGCCACCAGCAGAGATGGGCTAGCGGGGGTGTACAATGAGCAGTTCTTC
CDR3aa: CATSRDGLAGVYNEQFF
v_gene: TRBV15
d_gene: TRBD2
len: 17
abundance: few
j_gene: TRBJ2-1

CDR3nt: TGTGCCAGCAGCTTAATATACACTGAAGCTTTCTTT
CDR3aa: CASSLIYTEAFF
v_gene: TRBV7-9
d_gene: -
len: 12
abundance: few
j_gene: TRBJ1-1

CDR3nt: TGTGCCAGCCGCACTAGTGTTGAGCAGTTCTTC
CDR3aa: CASRTSVEQFF
v_gene: TRBV28
d_gene: -
len: 11
abundance: -
j_gene: TRBJ2-1

CDR3nt: TGCAGCGTTCACCCCCCCCCACTTACAGGGAGCGGGAACACTGAAGCTTTCTTT
CDR3aa: CSVHPPPLTGSGNTEAFF
v_gene: TRBV29-1
d_gene: -
len: 18
abundance: few
j_gene: TRBJ1-1

CDR3nt: TGTGCCAGCAGCTTAGCGGTCCCTTTTGGGAATCAGCCCCAGCATTTT
CDR3aa: CASSLAVPFGNQPQHF
v_gene: TRBV7-2
d_gene: -
len: 16
abundance: -
j_gene: TRBJ1-5

CDR3nt: TGTGCCAGCACGCGTGCGGATTGGGATACGCAGTATTTT
CDR3aa: CASTRADWDTQYF
v_gene: TRBV28
d_gene: -
len: 13
abundance: -
j_gene: TRBJ2-3